This entry lists 5 T cell receptor beta chains sequenced from one sample in a study of CD39 and CD103 CD8 tumor-infiltrating T cells. Method: immunoSEQ multiplex PCR; TCRdb's copy keeps in-frame clones and lacks some. The data contain 15,000 to 20,000 clones, 90% to 95% of them singletons. Sequences were obtained from CD8+ T cells sorted from blood. Subset described: total memory CD8 T cells (CD45RA-CCR7+/-) from blood or uninvolved lymph node. These TCRs come from a human donor with head and neck squamous cell carcinoma.

V usage is TRBV30 and J usage is TRBJ2-7, with D maybe TRBD1 (5 bases). This CDR3 region has 12 residues. The V end lost 1 base, the J end lost 3 bases, and 7 bases lay between the germline ends. The germline CDR1 and CDR2 sequences are GTSNPN and SVGIG (reference sequence). The CDR3 loop is CAWSERGYEQYF. The CDR3 region has the DNA TGTGCCTGGAGTGAAAGGGGCTACGAGCAGTACTTC.

This chain links TRBV5-4 with TRBJ1-1; weak D call: TRBD1 (6 bases). The CDR3 totals 14 residues. The germline V gene has CDR1 SGHNT and CDR2 YYREEE (reference sequence). V lost 4 bases and J 5 bases, leaving 15 bases between the germline ends. The CDR3 DNA is TGTGCCAGCAGCCCAGTCCAGGGGCCGACTGAAGCTTTCTTT. It codes for CASSPVQGPTEAFF.

The CDR3 loop is CSVRTSGGQSNYNEQFF. In DNA, the CDR3 is TGCAGCGTAAGGACTAGCGGGGGGCAAAGTAATTACAATGAGCAGTTCTTC. This chain connects TRBV29-1 to TRBJ2-1; 14 bases fit TRBD2. Trimming removed 6 bases from V and 4 bases from J; junction bases left unmatched: 11. CDR3 length: 17 amino acids. In germline, CDR1 is SQVTM, CDR2 ANQGSEA.

The V gene is TRBV15, the J gene TRBJ2-7; 9 bases are shared with TRBD1. Looked up from germline, CDR1 is LNHNV and CDR2 is YYDKDF (reference sequence). V dropped 1 base and J dropped 3; count of bases not matched to a gene: 4. The CDR3 runs to 15 residues. The CDR3 DNA follows: TGTGCCACCAGCAGAGGGTGGGACAGGGACTACGAGCAGTACTTC. Protein product: CATSRGWDRDYEQYF.

The chain uses TRBV7-9 and TRBJ1-2; tentatively, D is TRBD1 (6 bases). CDR3 length equals 16 residues. Germline CDR1 SEHNR, CDR2 FQNEAQ (reference sequence). With 8 bases removed from V and 4 bases from J, the gap between germline ends came to 23 bases. Here the CDR3 reads CASSLSLRQDPYGYTF. As DNA, the CDR3 is TGTGCCAGCTCCCTTTCCCTTAGACAGGATCCCTATGGCTACACCTTC. Variable domain in full (rest from reference TRBV7-9 and TRBJ1-2): DTGVSQNPRHKITKRGQNVTFRCDPISEHNRLYWYRQTLGQGPEFLTYFQNEAQLEKSRLLSDRFSAERPKGSFSTLEIQRTEQGDSAMYLCASSLSLRQDPYGYTFGSGTRLTVV.